These T cell receptor beta chains were read from a single sample in a study of OX40 agonist ivuxolimab in advanced cancers. Produced via immunoSEQ multiplex PCR; TCRdb's table is partial and in-frame only. The sample lists roughly 76,000 clones, around 83% occurring once. The specimen comprised CD4+ or CD8+ T cells sorted from blood, sampled in a trial of the OX40 agonist ivuxolimab. These receptors all stem from an adult with an advanced solid tumor such as melanoma, head and neck, liver or kidney cancer. Each CDR3 is given with its conserved first and last residue. The order of the fields is J gene, clone size, V gene, D gene, CDR3 DNA, CDR3 protein. D genes are given only for firm matches. Some rows mark clone size as missing; the rest say once, few, many or name a class of expanded clone.

J gene: TRBJ1-1; clone size: .; V gene: TRBV9; D gene: .; CDR3 DNA: TGTGCCAGCAGCGCCCTTAGACCCAACACTGAAGCTTTCTTT; CDR3 protein: CASSALRPNTEAFF
J gene: TRBJ2-3; clone size: .; V gene: TRBV7-3; D gene: TRBD2; CDR3 DNA: TGTGCCAGCAGCCCCTCAGGACTAGCGGGAGTCGGAGATACGCAGTATTTT; CDR3 protein: CASSPSGLAGVGDTQYF
J gene: TRBJ2-2; clone size: once; V gene: TRBV10-2; D gene: TRBD1; CDR3 DNA: TGCGCCAGCAGGGAACAGGGGTCCGGGGAGCTGTTTTTT; CDR3 protein: CASREQGSGELFF
J gene: TRBJ2-1; clone size: .; V gene: TRBV27; D gene: TRBD1; CDR3 DNA: TGTGCCAGCAGTTTAGAGGGGGCCTCCTCCTACAATGAGCAGTTCTTC; CDR3 protein: CASSLEGASSYNEQFF
J gene: TRBJ1-4; clone size: .; V gene: TRBV25-1; D gene: .; CDR3 DNA: TGTGCCAGCAGTGATCTGAGGGAAAAACTGTTTTTT; CDR3 protein: CASSDLREKLFF
J gene: TRBJ2-1; clone size: .; V gene: TRBV5-1; D gene: TRBD1; CDR3 DNA: TGCGCCAGCAGCTTGATGACCGGGACAGCCTACAATGAGCAGTTCTTC; CDR3 protein: CASSLMTGTAYNEQFF
J gene: TRBJ2-5; clone size: few; V gene: TRBV7-2; D gene: TRBD2; CDR3 DNA: TGTGCCAGCAGCTTAGCTCCTCCTACGCGACCCGGTAGCGGGGGTAAGGAGACCCAGTACTTC; CDR3 protein: CASSLAPPTRPGSGGKETQYF
J gene: TRBJ2-5; clone size: .; V gene: TRBV19; D gene: TRBD1; CDR3 DNA: TGTGCCAGTAGGACGGGACAGAGAAACCAAGAGACCCAGTACTTC; CDR3 protein: CASRTGQRNQETQYF
J gene: TRBJ2-7; clone size: .; V gene: TRBV6-5; D gene: TRBD1; CDR3 DNA: TGTGCCAGCAGTTTACAGGGGAAAACCTACGAGCAGTACTTC; CDR3 protein: CASSLQGKTYEQYF
J gene: TRBJ2-7; clone size: once; V gene: TRBV14; D gene: .; CDR3 DNA: TGTGCCAGCAGCCACTTAGGACCGATTTCCTACGAGCAGTACTTC; CDR3 protein: CASSHLGPISYEQYF
J gene: TRBJ1-1; clone size: .; V gene: TRBV2; D gene: .; CDR3 DNA: TGTGCCAGCAACCTTGTATTGAACACTGAAGCTTTCTTT; CDR3 protein: CASNLVLNTEAFF
J gene: TRBJ2-5; clone size: .; V gene: TRBV4-1; D gene: .; CDR3 DNA: TGCGCCAGCAGCCCGACAGAAGAGACCCAGTACTTC; CDR3 protein: CASSPTEETQYF
J gene: TRBJ1-5; clone size: .; V gene: TRBV30; D gene: .; CDR3 DNA: TGTGCCTGGAGCCTACAGGTAGATCAGCCCCAGCATTTT; CDR3 protein: CAWSLQVDQPQHF
J gene: TRBJ1-1; clone size: .; V gene: TRBV29-1; D gene: .; CDR3 DNA: TGCAGCCTATCCGGACGGATGAACACTGAAGCTTTCTTT; CDR3 protein: CSLSGRMNTEAFF
J gene: TRBJ1-1; clone size: .; V gene: TRBV18; D gene: .; CDR3 DNA: TGTGCCAGCTCACCTCTCCCGGGAGGCCCCCCTATGAACACTGAAGCTTTCTTT; CDR3 protein: CASSPLPGGPPMNTEAFF
J gene: TRBJ2-5; clone size: .; V gene: TRBV5-1; D gene: .; CDR3 DNA: TGCGCCAGCAGCCGAGGGACCACCCAAGAGACCCAGTACTTC; CDR3 protein: CASSRGTTQETQYF
J gene: TRBJ1-1; clone size: .; V gene: TRBV18; D gene: .; CDR3 DNA: TGTGCCAGCTCACTTAGGACCCAAAACACTGAAGCTTTCTTT; CDR3 protein: CASSLRTQNTEAFF
J gene: TRBJ2-3; clone size: .; V gene: TRBV6-5; D gene: TRBD1; CDR3 DNA: TGTGCCAGCAGTCCGGACAGGGGGGGCACAGATACGCAGTATTTT; CDR3 protein: CASSPDRGGTDTQYF
J gene: TRBJ1-2; clone size: .; V gene: TRBV18; D gene: TRBD1; CDR3 DNA: TGTGCCAGCTCAATGGGTCCCGGGACAGCAAACTATGGCTACACCTTC; CDR3 protein: CASSMGPGTANYGYTF
J gene: TRBJ2-6; clone size: .; V gene: TRBV9; D gene: .; CDR3 DNA: TGTGCCAGCAGCGCGGGCGTCTACTCTGGGGCCAACGTCCTGACTTTC; CDR3 protein: CASSAGVYSGANVLTF
J gene: TRBJ2-7; clone size: once; V gene: TRBV18; D gene: .; CDR3 DNA: TGTGCCAGCTCACCGTGGACTTCCTCCTACGAGCAGTACTTC; CDR3 protein: CASSPWTSSYEQYF
J gene: TRBJ2-1; clone size: few; V gene: TRBV18; D gene: TRBD1; CDR3 DNA: TGTGCCAGCTCCCCGCGAGGACAGGTTTATGGTGAGCAGTTCTTC; CDR3 protein: CASSPRGQVYGEQFF
J gene: TRBJ2-2; clone size: .; V gene: TRBV6-4; D gene: TRBD1; CDR3 DNA: TGTGCCAGCAGAGCCGGGACAGAGAACACCGGGGAGCTGTTTTTT; CDR3 protein: CASRAGTENTGELFF
J gene: TRBJ1-1; clone size: few; V gene: TRBV29-1; D gene: .; CDR3 DNA: TGCAGCGTTGTAATGGTCACTGAAGCTTTCTTT; CDR3 protein: CSVVMVTEAFF
J gene: TRBJ1-2; clone size: few; V gene: TRBV28; D gene: TRBD1; CDR3 DNA: TGTGCCAGCAGGTGGGAGGGGACAGCTTATGGCTACACCTTC; CDR3 protein: CASRWEGTAYGYTF
J gene: TRBJ2-7; clone size: few; V gene: TRBV7-2; D gene: .; CDR3 DNA: TGTGCCAGCAGCTTACGCTTTTACGAGCAGTACTTC; CDR3 protein: CASSLRFYEQYF
J gene: TRBJ2-1; clone size: .; V gene: TRBV5-1; D gene: .; CDR3 DNA: TGCGCCAGCAGCTTGGTCAGAATCCCGGGACAAAGCTACAATGAGCAGTTCTTC; CDR3 protein: CASSLVRIPGQSYNEQFF
J gene: TRBJ1-1; clone size: .; V gene: TRBV18; D gene: .; CDR3 DNA: TGTGCCAGCTCACCACCCTCCCAGCTCATGAACACTGAAGCTTTCTTT; CDR3 protein: CASSPPSQLMNTEAFF
J gene: TRBJ1-3; clone size: once; V gene: TRBV15; D gene: .; CDR3 DNA: TGTGCCACCAGCAGAGATTACCCTCCCTGGGGTGAGCGAAACACCATATATTTT; CDR3 protein: CATSRDYPPWGERNTIYF
J gene: TRBJ2-7; clone size: .; V gene: TRBV6-5; D gene: TRBD1; CDR3 DNA: TGTGCCAGCAGTTACTCACAGGGGGCGCACTCCTACGAGCAGTACTTC; CDR3 protein: CASSYSQGAHSYEQYF
J gene: TRBJ2-5; clone size: once; V gene: TRBV5-1; D gene: TRBD1; CDR3 DNA: TGCGCCAGCAGCAAGGGACAGCAAGAGACCCAGTACTTC; CDR3 protein: CASSKGQQETQYF
J gene: TRBJ1-5; clone size: .; V gene: TRBV7-9; D gene: TRBD1; CDR3 DNA: TGTGCCAGCAGCTCGACAGGGTTTGGGCAGCCCCAGCATTTT; CDR3 protein: CASSSTGFGQPQHF
J gene: TRBJ2-7; clone size: .; V gene: TRBV28; D gene: TRBD1; CDR3 DNA: TGTGCCAGCAGTACCCCCGGGACAGGGATTACCTACGAGCAGTACTTC; CDR3 protein: CASSTPGTGITYEQYF
J gene: TRBJ1-6; clone size: .; V gene: TRBV5-1; D gene: TRBD1; CDR3 DNA: TGCGCCAGCAGCTTGGTTGGGACAGGGGTTTCACCCCTCCACTTT; CDR3 protein: CASSLVGTGVSPLHF
J gene: TRBJ1-2; clone size: .; V gene: TRBV28; D gene: .; CDR3 DNA: TGTGCCAGCAGTTTAAGGCCCGGGTTCCTCAACTATGGCTACACCTTC; CDR3 protein: CASSLRPGFLNYGYTF
J gene: TRBJ2-3; clone size: .; V gene: TRBV9; D gene: .; CDR3 DNA: TGTGCCAGCAGCGTAGGAGGGAGTAGCACAGATACGCAGTATTTT; CDR3 protein: CASSVGGSSTDTQYF
J gene: TRBJ2-7; clone size: .; V gene: TRBV28; D gene: TRBD1; CDR3 DNA: TGTGCCAGCAGTATCCCGCGGGACAGGAGATACGAGCAGTACTTC; CDR3 protein: CASSIPRDRRYEQYF
J gene: TRBJ1-1; clone size: once; V gene: TRBV18; D gene: .; CDR3 DNA: TGTGCCAGCTCACCATTAAACGGGGGCCACACTGAAGCTTTCTTT; CDR3 protein: CASSPLNGGHTEAFF
J gene: TRBJ1-1; clone size: .; V gene: TRBV6-5; D gene: .; CDR3 DNA: TGTGCCAGCAGTTACGTCGAGGGGAACACTGAAGCTTTCTTT; CDR3 protein: CASSYVEGNTEAFF
J gene: TRBJ2-6; clone size: .; V gene: TRBV11-1; D gene: .; CDR3 DNA: TGTGCCAGCAGCTCCCGGATGGGCTCTGGGGCCAACGTCCTGACTTTC; CDR3 protein: CASSSRMGSGANVLTF
J gene: TRBJ1-2; clone size: .; V gene: TRBV30; D gene: .; CDR3 DNA: TGTGCCTGGAAAAGGGTCGCTCCCTATGGCTACACCTTC; CDR3 protein: CAWKRVAPYGYTF
J gene: TRBJ1-5; clone size: .; V gene: TRBV6-5; D gene: .; CDR3 DNA: TGTGCAGCAGGGCGCGAGGGGCCCCAGCATTTT; CDR3 protein: CAAGREGPQHF
J gene: TRBJ1-5; clone size: .; V gene: TRBV6-5; D gene: .; CDR3 DNA: TGTGCCAGCTTGGGTAGGGGCAATAATCAGCCCCAGCATTTT; CDR3 protein: CASLGRGNNQPQHF
J gene: TRBJ2-7; clone size: .; V gene: TRBV11-2; D gene: TRBD1; CDR3 DNA: TGTGCCAGCAGCTTCCTCGGACAGGGGGTTCTTTACGAGCAGTACTTC; CDR3 protein: CASSFLGQGVLYEQYF
J gene: TRBJ1-1; clone size: few; V gene: TRBV9; D gene: .; CDR3 DNA: TGTGCCAGCAGCGTAGGGGTAGGGAATGAAGCTTTCTTT; CDR3 protein: CASSVGVGNEAFF
J gene: TRBJ2-7; clone size: .; V gene: TRBV19; D gene: .; CDR3 DNA: TGTGCCAGTAGTATCCGGAGGGGATGGTACGAGCAGTACTTC; CDR3 protein: CASSIRRGWYEQYF
J gene: TRBJ1-4; clone size: .; V gene: TRBV18; D gene: .; CDR3 DNA: TGTGCCAGCTCCCCTTTCTCGGACGGGGAAGGGCTGTTTTTT; CDR3 protein: CASSPFSDGEGLFF
J gene: TRBJ1-5; clone size: .; V gene: TRBV6-5; D gene: .; CDR3 DNA: TGTGCCAGCACAATTATCAGCAATCAGCCCCAGCATTTT; CDR3 protein: CASTIISNQPQHF
J gene: TRBJ1-5; clone size: .; V gene: TRBV4-1; D gene: TRBD1; CDR3 DNA: TGCGCCAGCAGCCAAGAGTTACCGGACAGGATATTAAATCAGCCCCAGCATTTT; CDR3 protein: CASSQELPDRILNQPQHF
J gene: TRBJ1-5; clone size: .; V gene: TRBV5-6; D gene: .; CDR3 DNA: TGTGCCAGCAGCTTGATGGGGGCCGATCAGCCCCAGCATTTT; CDR3 protein: CASSLMGADQPQHF
J gene: TRBJ1-4; clone size: .; V gene: TRBV5-8; D gene: .; CDR3 DNA: TGTGCCAGCAGCTTGCAGGGATTTAATGAAAAACTGTTTTTT; CDR3 protein: CASSLQGFNEKLFF
J gene: TRBJ2-7; clone size: .; V gene: TRBV9; D gene: .; CDR3 DNA: TGTGCCAGCAGCCCCCACCGACAGGACGACTACGAGCAGTACTTC; CDR3 protein: CASSPHRQDDYEQYF
J gene: TRBJ1-5; clone size: .; V gene: TRBV7-8; D gene: .; CDR3 DNA: TGTGCCAGCAGCTCGGTGGGTGGGCCCCAGCATTTT; CDR3 protein: CASSSVGGPQHF
J gene: TRBJ2-7; clone size: .; V gene: TRBV7-8; D gene: .; CDR3 DNA: TGTGCCAGCAGCGTAACCACCGGGAGCTACGAGCAGTACTTC; CDR3 protein: CASSVTTGSYEQYF
J gene: TRBJ2-7; clone size: .; V gene: TRBV27; D gene: .; CDR3 DNA: TGTGCCAGCAGTCGGACAGCAAATTCCTACGAGCAGTACTTC; CDR3 protein: CASSRTANSYEQYF
J gene: TRBJ2-3; clone size: .; V gene: TRBV11-2; D gene: .; CDR3 DNA: TGTGCCAGCAGCTTAGCGGGATTGGGGGGCGCAACAGATACGCAGTATTTT; CDR3 protein: CASSLAGLGGATDTQYF
J gene: TRBJ1-1; clone size: .; V gene: TRBV28; D gene: .; CDR3 DNA: TGTGCCAGCAGCTCGGGGTCCACGCAAGCTTTCTTT; CDR3 protein: CASSSGSTQAFF